A selection of T cell receptor beta chains follows, all from one sample in a study of T cell repertoires in cytomegalovirus infection. TCRdb re-called the reads through MiXCR, storing one row per CDR3 protein. The repertoire has fewer than 1,000,000 distinct CDR3 sequences, about a third of them found once; the top ten carry around an eighth. No cognate antigen is known for these TCRs. This material consisted of cultured CD8+ T cells from PBMCs, taken from culture after CMV antigen stimulation. The receptors stem from a human donor in good health (CMV status not recorded). Some clones in this sample may be carry-over from other donors' samples. The CDR3 runs from the conserved cysteine through the conserved F or W. The order of the fields is D gene, clone size, J gene, V gene, CDR3 protein, CDR3 DNA. The D gene is left open where the match is weak. A clone size is listed for some rows: how often the clone was seen (once, few, many), or a class if it is expanded.

D gene: TRBD2
clone size: NA
J gene: TRBJ2-2
V gene: TRBV29-1
CDR3 protein: CALTGGSGELFF
CDR3 DNA: TGCGCGTTGACCGGGGGGTCCGGGGAGCTGTTTTTT

D gene: NA
clone size: few
J gene: TRBJ1-2
V gene: TRBV2
CDR3 protein: CASPFGRARGYTF
CDR3 DNA: TGTGCCAGCCCCTTTGGAAGAGCTCGGGGCTACACCTTC

D gene: NA
clone size: few
J gene: TRBJ1-2
V gene: TRBV5-1
CDR3 protein: CASSLVALHRDGYTF
CDR3 DNA: TGCGCCAGCAGCTTGGTGGCACTACACAGGGATGGCTACACCTTC

D gene: NA
clone size: NA
J gene: TRBJ2-1
V gene: TRBV18
CDR3 protein: CASSTGRWLETYNEQFF
CDR3 DNA: TGTGCCAGCTCAACCGGCAGGTGGCTAGAGACCTACAATGAGCAGTTCTTC

D gene: NA
clone size: few
J gene: TRBJ2-1
V gene: TRBV11-2
CDR3 protein: CASYGTWDSYNEQFF
CDR3 DNA: TGTGCCAGCTACGGGACGTGGGATTCCTACAATGAGCAGTTCTTC

D gene: NA
clone size: NA
J gene: TRBJ2-6
V gene: TRBV9
CDR3 protein: CASTSAGGGGANVLTF
CDR3 DNA: TGTGCCAGCACCTCCGCAGGGGGGGGTGGGGCCAACGTCCTGACTTTC

D gene: TRBD2
clone size: NA
J gene: TRBJ2-1
V gene: TRBV12-3/TRBV12-4
CDR3 protein: CASSSLAGNNEQFF
CDR3 DNA: TGTGCCAGCAGTTCATTAGCGGGTAACAATGAGCAGTTCTTC

D gene: NA
clone size: many
J gene: TRBJ2-3
V gene: TRBV7-8
CDR3 protein: CASSGSLASDTQYF
CDR3 DNA: TGTGCCAGCAGCGGCAGCTTGGCAAGTGATACGCAGTATTTT

D gene: NA
clone size: many
J gene: TRBJ2-3
V gene: TRBV7-2
CDR3 protein: CASSTRGDWIPSTDTQYF
CDR3 DNA: TGTGCCAGCAGCACCCGGGGCGATTGGATACCTAGCACAGATACGCAGTATTTT

D gene: NA
clone size: NA
J gene: TRBJ2-2
V gene: TRBV20-1
CDR3 protein: CSARDPMKAYGPNTGELFF
CDR3 DNA: TGCAGTGCTAGAGACCCGATGAAGGCTTATGGTCCGAACACCGGGGAGCTGTTTTTT

D gene: NA
clone size: NA
J gene: TRBJ2-2
V gene: TRBV27
CDR3 protein: CASMFGLNTGELFF
CDR3 DNA: TGTGCCAGCATGTTCGGACTTAACACCGGGGAGCTGTTTTTT

D gene: NA
clone size: NA
J gene: TRBJ1-2
V gene: TRBV19
CDR3 protein: CASSMQGFDYGYTF
CDR3 DNA: TGTGCCAGTAGTATGCAGGGCTTCGACTATGGCTACACCTTC

D gene: NA
clone size: NA
J gene: TRBJ2-1
V gene: TRBV7-3
CDR3 protein: CASSLRSARGALTYNEQFF
CDR3 DNA: TGTGCCAGCAGCTTAAGGTCCGCGAGGGGAGCGTTGACCTACAATGAGCAGTTCTTC

D gene: TRBD1
clone size: few
J gene: TRBJ2-2
V gene: TRBV4-1
CDR3 protein: CASSQAGGNTGELFF
CDR3 DNA: TGCGCCAGCAGCCAAGCAGGGGGGAACACCGGGGAGCTGTTTTTT

D gene: TRBD2
clone size: NA
J gene: TRBJ2-3
V gene: TRBV6-2/TRBV6-3
CDR3 protein: CTSSYLTSGETQYF
CDR3 DNA: TGTACCAGCAGTTATCTGACTAGCGGGGAAACGCAGTATTTT

D gene: TRBD1
clone size: many
J gene: TRBJ1-5
V gene: TRBV7-9
CDR3 protein: CASSDTGVSNQPQHF
CDR3 DNA: TGTGCCAGCAGCGATACAGGGGTGAGCAATCAGCCCCAGCATTTT